The clone carrying this T cell receptor beta chain was counted between two and nine times. Antigen: not known. TCRdb processed the 5' RACE reads anew with MiXCR; each CDR3 protein has one entry. The profile shows about 500,000 distinct CDR3 sequences, just over 20% of them singletons. This entry belongs to a study of T-cell memory formation after mild COVID-19. Overall study findings and caveats: Whether day 37 second-wave clones are SARS-CoV-2-specific was not confirmed.

The junction had 5 bases not matched to a gene; V was cut back by 4 bases and J by 4 bases. Germline-derived CDR1 and CDR2 are SQVTM and ANQGSEA. The CDR3 runs to 13 residues. Sequenced: PBMCs or a T cell subset sorted from them (not recorded which). The chain uses TRBV29-1 and TRBJ2-7; 9 bases agree with TRBD1. This TCR derives from an adult woman who had mild COVID-19 (a few samples of this study predate the infection). Cell type and time point are not known. The CDR3 protein is CSVGGTGKYEQYF. For the CDR3, the DNA is TGCAGCGTTGGAGGGACAGGGAAGTACGAGCAGTACTTC.